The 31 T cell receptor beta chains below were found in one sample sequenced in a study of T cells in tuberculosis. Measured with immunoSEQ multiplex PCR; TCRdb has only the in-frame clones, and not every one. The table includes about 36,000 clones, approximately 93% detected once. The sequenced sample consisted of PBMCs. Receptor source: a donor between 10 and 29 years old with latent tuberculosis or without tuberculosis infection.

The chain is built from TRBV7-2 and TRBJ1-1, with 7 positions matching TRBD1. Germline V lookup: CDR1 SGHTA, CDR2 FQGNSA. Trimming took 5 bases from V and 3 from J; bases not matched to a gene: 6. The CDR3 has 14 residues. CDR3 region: CASSVGRGDTEAFF. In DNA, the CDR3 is TGTGCCAGCAGCGTGGGCAGGGGGGACACTGAAGCTTTCTTT. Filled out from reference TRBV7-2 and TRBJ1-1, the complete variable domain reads GAGVSQSPSNKVTEKGKDVELRCDPISGHTALYWYRQSLGQGLEFLIYFQGNSAPDKSGLPSDRFSAERTGGSVSTLTIQRTQQEDSAVYLCASSVGRGDTEAFFGQGTRLTVV.

The CDR3: CASSLARRFGDYGYTF. CDR3 bases: TGTGCCAGCAGCTTAGCGCGCAGGTTCGGTGACTATGGCTACACCTTC. V usage is TRBV7-2 and J usage is TRBJ1-2; D unclear. Germline V lookup: CDR1 SGHTA, CDR2 FQGNSA. The V and J ends lost 0 bases and 3 bases respectively, with 14 bases between them. The CDR3 consists of 16 residues.

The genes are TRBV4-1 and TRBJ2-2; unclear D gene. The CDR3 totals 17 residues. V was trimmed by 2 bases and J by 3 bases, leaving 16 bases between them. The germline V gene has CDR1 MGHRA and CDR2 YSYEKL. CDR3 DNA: TGCGCCAGCAGCCAAACCAACTCCCTGAGCGACACCGGGGAGCTGTTTTTT. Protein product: CASSQTNSLSDTGELFF.

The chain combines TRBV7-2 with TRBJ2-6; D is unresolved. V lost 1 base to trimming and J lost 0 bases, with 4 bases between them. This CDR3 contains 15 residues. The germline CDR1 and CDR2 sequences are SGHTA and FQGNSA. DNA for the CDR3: TGTGCCAGCAGCTTAGACAGCTCTGGGGCCAACGTCCTGACTTTC. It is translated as CASSLDSSGANVLTF.

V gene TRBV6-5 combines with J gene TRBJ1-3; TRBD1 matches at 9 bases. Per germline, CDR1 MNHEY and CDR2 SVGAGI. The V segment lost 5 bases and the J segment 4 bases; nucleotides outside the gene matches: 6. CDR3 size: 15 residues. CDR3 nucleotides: TGTGCCAGCAGTCCAGGGACAGGGCAAGGAAACACCATATATTTT. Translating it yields CASSPGTGQGNTIYF.

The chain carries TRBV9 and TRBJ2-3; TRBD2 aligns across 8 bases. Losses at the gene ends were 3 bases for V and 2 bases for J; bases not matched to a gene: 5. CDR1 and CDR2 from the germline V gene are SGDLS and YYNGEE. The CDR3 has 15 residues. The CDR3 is CASSERGWDTDTQYF. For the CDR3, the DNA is TGTGCCAGCAGCGAGCGGGGGTGGGACACAGATACGCAGTATTTT. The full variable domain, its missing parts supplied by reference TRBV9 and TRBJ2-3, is DSGVTQTPKHLITATGQRVTLRCSPRSGDLSVYWYQQSLDQGLQFLIQYYNGEERAKGNILERFSAQQFPDLHSELNLSSLELGDSALYFCASSERGWDTDTQYFGPGTRLTVL.

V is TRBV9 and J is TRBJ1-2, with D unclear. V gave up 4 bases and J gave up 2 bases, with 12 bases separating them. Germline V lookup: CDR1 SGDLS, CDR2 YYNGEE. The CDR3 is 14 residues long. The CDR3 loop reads CASSPKFQNYGYTF. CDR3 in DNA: TGTGCCAGCAGCCCCAAGTTTCAGAACTATGGCTACACCTTC. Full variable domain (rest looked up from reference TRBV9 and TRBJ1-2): DSGVTQTPKHLITATGQRVTLRCSPRSGDLSVYWYQQSLDQGLQFLIQYYNGEERAKGNILERFSAQQFPDLHSELNLSSLELGDSALYFCASSPKFQNYGYTFGSGTRLTVV.

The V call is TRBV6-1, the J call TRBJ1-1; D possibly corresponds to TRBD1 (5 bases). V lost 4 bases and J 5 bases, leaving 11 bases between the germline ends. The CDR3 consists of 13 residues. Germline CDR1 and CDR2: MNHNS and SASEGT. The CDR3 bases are TGTGCCAGCAGTGGCGGGAGGGGAACTGAAGCTTTCTTT. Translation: CASSGGRGTEAFF.

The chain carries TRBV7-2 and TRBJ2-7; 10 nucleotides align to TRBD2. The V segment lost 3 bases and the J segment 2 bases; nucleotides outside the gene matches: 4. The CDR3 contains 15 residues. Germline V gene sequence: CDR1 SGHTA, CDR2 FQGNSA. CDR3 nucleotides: TGTGCCAGCAGCTTCTCTCTAGCGGGGGCCTACGAGCAGTACTTC. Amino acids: CASSFSLAGAYEQYF. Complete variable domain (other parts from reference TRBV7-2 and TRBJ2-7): GAGVSQSPSNKVTEKGKDVELRCDPISGHTALYWYRQSLGQGLEFLIYFQGNSAPDKSGLPSDRFSAERTGGSVSTLTIQRTQQEDSAVYLCASSFSLAGAYEQYFGPGTRLTVT.

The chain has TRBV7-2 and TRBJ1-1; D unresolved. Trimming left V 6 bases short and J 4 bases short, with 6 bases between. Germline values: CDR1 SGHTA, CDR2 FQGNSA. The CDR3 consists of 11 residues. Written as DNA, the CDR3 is TGTGCCAGCAGTTCCTTCACTGAAGCTTTCTTT. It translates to CASSSFTEAFF.

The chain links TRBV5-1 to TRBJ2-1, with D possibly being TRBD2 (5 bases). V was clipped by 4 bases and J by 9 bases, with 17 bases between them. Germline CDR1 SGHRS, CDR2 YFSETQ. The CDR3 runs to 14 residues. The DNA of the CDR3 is TGCGCCAGCAGCCACCCGGGGTGGAGTTCTGAGCAGTTCTTC. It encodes CASSHPGWSSEQFF.

The CDR3: CASSLGDRDNTEAFF. CDR3 coding DNA: TGTGCCAGCAGCTTGGGGGACAGAGACAACACTGAAGCTTTCTTT. V and J are TRBV5-4 and TRBJ1-1; TRBD1 aligns across 7 bases. The CDR3 sequence is 15 residues long. The germline V gene has CDR1 SGHNT and CDR2 YYREEE (reference sequence). The V gene end was trimmed by 0 bases and the J gene end by 2 bases; junction bases not matched to a gene: 4.

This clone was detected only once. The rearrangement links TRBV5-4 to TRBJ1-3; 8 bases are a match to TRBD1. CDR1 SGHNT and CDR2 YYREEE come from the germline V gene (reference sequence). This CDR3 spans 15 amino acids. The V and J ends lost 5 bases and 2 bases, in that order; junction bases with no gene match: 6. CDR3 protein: CASSQDREPGNTIYF. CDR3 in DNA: TGTGCCAGCAGTCAGGACAGGGAACCTGGAAACACCATATATTTT.

CDR3 sequence reads: CASSDPFPTRAGNTIYF. In DNA, the CDR3 is TGTGCCAGTAGTGACCCGTTTCCGACCAGGGCTGGAAACACCATATATTTT. The V call is TRBV19, the J call TRBJ1-3; perhaps TRBD1 as D (5 bases). Germline V gene lookup returns CDR1 LNHDA and CDR2 SQIVND (reference sequence). Trimming removed 5 bases at V and 2 bases at J, with 19 bases between. CDR3 length equals 17 residues.

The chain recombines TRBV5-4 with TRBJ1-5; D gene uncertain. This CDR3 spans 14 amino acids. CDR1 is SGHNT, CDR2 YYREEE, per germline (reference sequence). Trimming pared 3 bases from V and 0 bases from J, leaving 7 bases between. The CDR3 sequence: CASSSQYSNQPQHF. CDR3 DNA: TGTGCCAGCAGCTCGCAGTATAGCAATCAGCCCCAGCATTTT.

CDR3 protein: CAWRGQGGSDTQYF. In DNA form, the CDR3 reads TGTGCCTGGAGAGGACAGGGTGGTTCAGATACGCAGTATTTT. The chain combines TRBV30 with TRBJ2-3; 8 bases map to TRBD1. The CDR3 loop spans 14 amino acids. V lost 3 bases and J lost 4; bases outside the gene matches: 6. The V gene's germline CDR1 is GTSNPN and CDR2 SVGIG (reference sequence). Based on the CDR3 plus reference TRBV30 and TRBJ2-3, the full variable domain is SQTIHQWPATLVQPVGSPLSLECTVEGTSNPNLYWYRQAAGRGLQLLFYSVGIGQISSEVPQNLSASRPQDRQFILSSKKLLLSDSGFYLCAWRGQGGSDTQYFGPGTRLTVL.

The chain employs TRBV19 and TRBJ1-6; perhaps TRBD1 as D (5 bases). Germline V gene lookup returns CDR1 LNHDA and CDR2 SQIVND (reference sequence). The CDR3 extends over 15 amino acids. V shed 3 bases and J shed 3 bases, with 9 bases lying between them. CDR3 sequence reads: CASSIGQGYNSPLHF. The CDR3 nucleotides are TGTGCCAGTAGTATTGGGCAGGGCTATAATTCACCCCTCCACTTT.

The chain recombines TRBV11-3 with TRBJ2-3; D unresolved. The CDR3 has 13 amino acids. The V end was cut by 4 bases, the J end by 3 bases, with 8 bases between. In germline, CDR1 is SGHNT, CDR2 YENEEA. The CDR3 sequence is CASSSPGTDTQYF. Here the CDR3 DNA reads TGTGCCAGCAGCTCCCCCGGGACAGATACGCAGTATTTT.

CDR3 bases: TGTGCCTGGAGTGTTTTCCGGACTGGAATTACCTCTGGGGCCAACGTCCTGACTTTC. It codes for CAWSVFRTGITSGANVLTF. The chain recombines TRBV30 with TRBJ2-6, with D possibly matching TRBD2 (5 bases). Germline V gene sequence: CDR1 GTSNPN, CDR2 SVGIG (reference sequence). The ends were cut back, 0 bases at V and 0 bases at J, with 18 bases in the middle. The CDR3 consists of 19 residues.

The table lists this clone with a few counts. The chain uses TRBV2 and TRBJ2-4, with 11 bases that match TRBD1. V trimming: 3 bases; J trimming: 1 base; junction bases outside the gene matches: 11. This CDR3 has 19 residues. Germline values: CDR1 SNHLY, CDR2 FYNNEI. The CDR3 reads CASSDSWDRGDWAKNIQYF. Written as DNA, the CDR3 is TGTGCCAGCAGTGACTCTTGGGACAGGGGGGATTGGGCCAAAAACATTCAGTACTTC.

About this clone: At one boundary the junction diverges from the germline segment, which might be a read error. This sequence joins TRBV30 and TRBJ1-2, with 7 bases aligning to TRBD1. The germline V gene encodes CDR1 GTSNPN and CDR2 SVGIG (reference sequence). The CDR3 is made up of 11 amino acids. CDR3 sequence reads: CAGFQETGPHF. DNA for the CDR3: TGTGCCGGCTTCCAGGAGACAGGGCCCCACTTC.

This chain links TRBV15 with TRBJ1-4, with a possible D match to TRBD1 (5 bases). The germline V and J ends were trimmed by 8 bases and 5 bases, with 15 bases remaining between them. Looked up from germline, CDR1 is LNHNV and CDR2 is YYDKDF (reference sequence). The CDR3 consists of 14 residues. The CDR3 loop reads CATLERQGNEKLFF. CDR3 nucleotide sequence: TGTGCCACCCTAGAGAGGCAGGGCAATGAAAAACTGTTTTTT.

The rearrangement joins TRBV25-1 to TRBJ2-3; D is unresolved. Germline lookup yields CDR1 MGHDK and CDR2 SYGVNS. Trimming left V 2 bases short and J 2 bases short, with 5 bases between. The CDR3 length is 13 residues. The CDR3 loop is CASSEQFTDTQYF. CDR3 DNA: TGTGCCAGCAGTGAACAGTTCACAGATACGCAGTATTTT.

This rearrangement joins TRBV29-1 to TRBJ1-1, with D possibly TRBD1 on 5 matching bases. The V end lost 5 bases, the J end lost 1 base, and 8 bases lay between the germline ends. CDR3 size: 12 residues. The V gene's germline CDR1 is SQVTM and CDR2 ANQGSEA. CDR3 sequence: CSVLGGNTEAFF. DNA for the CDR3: TGCAGCGTTTTGGGGGGGAACACTGAAGCTTTCTTT.

CDR3 loop: CASSPTGQENTEAFF. The CDR3 DNA follows: TGTGCCAGCAGCCCGACAGGGCAGGAGAACACTGAAGCTTTCTTT. The chain combines TRBV7-9 with TRBJ1-1; the match to TRBD1 covers 7 bases. CDR1 is SEHNR, CDR2 FQNEAQ, per germline (reference sequence). V shed 5 bases and J 1 base; nucleotides not matched to a gene: 7. The CDR3 has 15 residues. The whole variable domain, filled in from reference TRBV7-9 and TRBJ1-1, reads DTGVSQNPRHKITKRGQNVTFRCDPISEHNRLYWYRQTLGQGPEFLTYFQNEAQLEKSRLLSDRFSAERPKGSFSTLEIQRTEQGDSAMYLCASSPTGQENTEAFFGQGTRLTVV.

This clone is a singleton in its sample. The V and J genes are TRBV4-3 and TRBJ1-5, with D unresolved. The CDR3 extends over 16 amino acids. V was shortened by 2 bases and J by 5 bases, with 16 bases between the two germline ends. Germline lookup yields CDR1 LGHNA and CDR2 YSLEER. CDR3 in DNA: TGCGCCAGCAGCCAACATGCGGCGGGGAGGGATCAGCCCCAGCATTTT. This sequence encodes CASSQHAAGRDQPQHF.

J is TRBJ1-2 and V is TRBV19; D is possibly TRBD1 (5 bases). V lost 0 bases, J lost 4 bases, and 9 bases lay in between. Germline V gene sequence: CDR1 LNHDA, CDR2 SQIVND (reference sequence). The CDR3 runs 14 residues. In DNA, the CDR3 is TGTGCCAGTAGTATAGAGACCGACAGCTATGGCTACACCTTC. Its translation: CASSIETDSYGYTF.

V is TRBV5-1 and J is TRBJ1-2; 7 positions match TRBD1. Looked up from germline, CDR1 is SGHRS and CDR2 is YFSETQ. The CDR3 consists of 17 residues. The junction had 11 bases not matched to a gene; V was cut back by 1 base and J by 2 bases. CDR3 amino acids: CASSLLSGGPENYGYTF. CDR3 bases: TGCGCCAGCAGCTTGCTTTCAGGGGGTCCCGAAAACTATGGCTACACCTTC.

The DNA for the CDR3 is TGTGCCAGTAGTATTATCGACAGACCCTATGGCTACACCTTC. Translated: CASSIIDRPYGYTF. The rearrangement joins TRBV19 to TRBJ1-2; D might be TRBD1 (5 bases). The CDR3 spans 14 residues. Trimming took off 3 bases at V and 4 bases at J, with 12 bases between the two ends. Germline V gene lookup returns CDR1 LNHDA and CDR2 SQIVND (reference sequence).

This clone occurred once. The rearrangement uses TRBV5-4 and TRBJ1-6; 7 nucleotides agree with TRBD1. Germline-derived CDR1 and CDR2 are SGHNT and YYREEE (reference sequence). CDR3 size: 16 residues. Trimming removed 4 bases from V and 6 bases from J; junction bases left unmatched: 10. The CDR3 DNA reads TGTGCCAGCAGCCCAGGGACAGTTCTCTCTAATTCACCCCTCCACTTT. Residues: CASSPGTVLSNSPLHF.

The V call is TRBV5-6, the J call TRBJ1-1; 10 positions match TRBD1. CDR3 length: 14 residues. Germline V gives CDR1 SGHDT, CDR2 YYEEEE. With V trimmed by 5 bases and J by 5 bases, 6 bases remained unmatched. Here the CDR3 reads CASSWDRGRTEAFF. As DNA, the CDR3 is TGTGCCAGCAGTTGGGACAGGGGACGGACTGAAGCTTTCTTT.